The present entry profiles one T cell receptor (beta chain) with its context. This clone was seen a few times. It lacks a known antigen. Per-base qualities were not stored, and no clone one base away is much larger. This record belongs to a study of blood T cell repertoires in COVID-19 (TCRdb year 2020). About the study as a whole: The collaborator samples originated in the United States, Italy and Spain and spanned the acute and convalescent phases of COVID-19. The prospective study material was composed of cDNA or gDNA derived from T cells, B-cell-depleted T cells, or PBMCs. Deeply sampled blood TCRbeta repertoires from subjects exposed to, actively infected with, or recovered from COVID-19 were included in the dataset. A freely available public database, intended as a resource for researchers studying the immune response to SARS-CoV-2, is where the repertoires were released. The samples were drawn from two sources: the first 160 participants of the ongoing ImmuneRACE study, and 950 to 1,500 subjects contributed by 6 global collaborators. The sample metadata nearly always contained a de-identified subject ID, COVID-19 status, age in years and sex. HLA class I and class II types, where available, came from metadata supplied by the sample provider rather than from assay-based typing. What the work shows at the level of the full study, not this receptor alone: Clinical and demographic metadata were provided uncurated, with the amount varying by source and participant.

V is pared back by 2 bases and J by 6 bases, with 11 bases lying between the germline termini. The CDR3 goes from the cysteine to the phenylalanine over 13 residues. Just the 39-base CDR3 DNA is kept, in frame starting at base 1. Reading the germline V gene (reference sequence) gives CDR1 LNHDA and CDR2 SQIVND. Enrolling through a virtual design, the prospective study's participants ranged in age from roughly 18 to 100 years and lived across roughly 23 United States geographic areas. Cohort assignment in the prospective study relied on participant-reported clinical history from a screening survey and a study questionnaire. Recovered participants in ImmuneRACE Cohort 3 were defined as having two consecutive negative NP/OP PCR tests, clearance from a healthcare professional, or resolution of symptoms. Mobile phlebotomists in the prospective study collected whole blood, serum and a nasopharyngeal or oropharyngeal swab from every participant. Over a 2-month period, participants in the prospective study had the option of providing additional blood draws and questionnaires. Prospective study blood samples were shipped either frozen or at room temperature before DNA extraction.

The immunoSEQ Assay, a bias-controlled multiplex PCR, was used to amplify TCRbeta CDR3 regions from genomic DNA. Processing in the source paper ran as follows. The number of nucleated cells in each sample was estimated by amplification of reference gene primers within the assay. To quantify the absolute abundance of each unique TCRbeta CDR3 rearrangement, sequence reads were collapsed and filtered. For each sample, productive Simpson clonality was calculated as the square root of Simpson's diversity index over productive rearrangements. Not all clones reach the TCRdb copy of this immuneACCESS table, which keeps in-frame sequences only. Checked studies attribute under half of the gap to unresolved V genes and leave the rest unexplained. That table is the source of V, J and clone size, and D and trimming were worked out from the DNA. This sample has 180,000 or so clones in its table, and roughly 82% of those were observed once. Together, the top ten hold about 10% of the sample.

The sequence links TRBV19 to TRBJ2-7; the D segment could be TRBD2, given 5 matching bases. The sequence was obtained from a man in his forties or fifties who had recovered from COVID-19. What was sequenced was PBMCs or T cells enriched from blood (not recorded which). The nucleotide sequence reads TGTGCCAGTAGTATATCGACGGGATCCGAGCAGTACTTC. Its product reads: CASSISTGSEQYF.